This TCR beta chain was sequenced during a study of blood T cell repertoires in COVID-19. The data were produced by immunoSEQ multiplex PCR, yet TCRdb's version contains in-frame clones alone and is incomplete. Of about 220,000 clones listed, 70% to 85% were seen once; the top ten hold about 3.2%. Trimming left V 2 bases short and J 4 bases short, with 8 bases between. This CDR3 is built from 13 residues. In germline, CDR1 is SGHTA, CDR2 FQGTGA. The specimen sequenced was PBMCs or T cells enriched from blood (not recorded which). This TCR derives from a woman between 55 and 75 years old who had recovered from COVID-19. The rearrangement uses TRBV7-3 and TRBJ1-2; maybe TRBD1 (6 bases). CDR3 sequence reads: CASSLQQGYGYTF. CDR3 in DNA: TGTGCCAGCAGCTTACAACAGGGCTATGGCTACACCTTC.